Following are 32 T cell receptor beta chains from one sample sequenced in a study of blood T cells in healthy people across ages (dated by TCRdb to the mid-2010s). The library was generated by 5' RACE. The sequencer listed for this sample is Illumina HiSeq 2500. A second PCR of 7 to 11 cycles was performed with a sample-barcoded 5' primer and a J-beta primer mix. The public reads were run again by TCRdb, first through fastp at Q25 and then through MiXCR, and only productive beta chains were kept. Each CDR3 protein gets just one entry, which takes the most common genes and DNA from the rows behind it. The sample table shows approximately 850,000 distinct CDR3 sequences, and roughly 60% are seen once. The ten largest clones represent around 20% of the sample. The sample taken for sequencing was blood. All receptors derive from a man aged 30 to 39 in good health.

The rearrangement joins TRBV29-1 to TRBJ1-2; the D is unclear. With 6 bases removed from V and 4 bases from J, the gap between germline ends came to 12 bases. The CDR3 sequence is 12 residues long. CDR1 SQVTM and CDR2 ANQGSEA come from the germline V gene. The CDR3 loop reads CSVGGFVYGYTF. The CDR3, as DNA: TGCAGCGTGGGCGGGTTCGTCTATGGCTACACCTTC. Full variable domain (remainder filled in from reference TRBV29-1 and TRBJ1-2): SAVISQKPSRDICQRGTSLTIQCQVDSQVTMMFWYRQQPGQSLTLIATANQGSEATYESGFVIDKFPISRPNLTFSTLTVSNMSPEDSSIYLCSVGGFVYGYTFGSGTRLTVV.

The chain has TRBV15 and TRBJ2-5, with D unclear. Germline values: CDR1 LNHNV, CDR2 YYDKDF (reference sequence). Trimming shortened V by 5 bases and J by 1 base, and 14 bases separated the two germline ends. The CDR3 has 15 amino acids. The CDR3 is CATSVDLGIQETQYF. CDR3 sequence (DNA): TGTGCCACCAGCGTAGATTTGGGAATCCAAGAGACCCAGTACTTC.

This clonotype was found a few times. V gene TRBV5-1 combines with J gene TRBJ1-4, with D possibly matching TRBD1 (5 bases). Trimming took 2 bases from V and 6 from J, leaving 8 bases between them. This CDR3 contains 13 residues. The germline V gene encodes CDR1 SGHRS and CDR2 YFSETQ. CDR3 nucleotides: TGCGCCAGCAGCTTCACAGGATATGAAAAACTGTTTTTT. Protein sequence: CASSFTGYEKLFF.

There are a few counts of this clonotype. V gene TRBV20-1 combines with J gene TRBJ2-5; tentatively, D is TRBD1 (6 bases). Germline V gene lookup returns CDR1 DFQATT and CDR2 SNEGSKA (reference sequence). V lost 3 bases and J 13 bases, leaving 21 bases between the germline ends. The length of the CDR3 is 13 residues. CDR3 nucleotide sequence: TGCAGTGCTAGCCGGACAGAACGGGGCTCCCCGTACTTC. It translates to CSASRTERGSPYF.

The chain recombines TRBV18 with TRBJ2-1; D gene uncertain. CDR1 and CDR2 (germline): KGHSH, LQKENI. V was trimmed by 3 bases and J by 7 bases, leaving 13 bases between them. CDR3 length: 14 residues. CDR3 amino acids: CASSPAKPRNEQFF. The CDR3 nucleotides read TGTGCCAGCTCACCGGCGAAACCTCGGAATGAGCAGTTCTTC.

The gene calls are TRBV7-9 and TRBJ2-7; D unclear. The germline CDR1 and CDR2 sequences are SEHNR and FQNEAQ (reference sequence). CDR3 length: 15 amino acids. V was clipped by 3 bases and J by 5 bases, with 17 bases between them. The CDR3 reads CASSFGKGFGDEQYF. The CDR3 nucleotides read TGTGCCAGCAGCTTTGGTAAAGGGTTTGGAGACGAGCAGTACTTC. Using reference TRBV7-9 and TRBJ2-7 for the parts outside the CDR3, the full variable domain is DTGVSQNPRHKITKRGQNVTFRCDPISEHNRLYWYRQTLGQGPEFLTYFQNEAQLEKSRLLSDRFSAERPKGSFSTLEIQRTEQGDSAMYLCASSFGKGFGDEQYFGPGTRLTVT.

J is TRBJ2-3 and V is TRBV20-1; D possibly corresponds to TRBD2 (5 bases). Looked up from germline, CDR1 is DFQATT and CDR2 is SNEGSKA (reference sequence). V shed 7 bases and J shed 4 bases, with 15 bases lying between them. This CDR3 region has 13 residues. The CDR3 sequence is CSVSGLTSDTQYF. The CDR3 DNA reads TGCAGTGTTTCAGGACTCACTTCAGATACGCAGTATTTT.

In this sample, this clonotype turned up a few times. The chain carries TRBV12-3 or TRBV12-4 and TRBJ2-5; the match to TRBD2 covers 7 bases. The DNA end favors TRBJ2-7, so the J call may be wrong. This CDR3 has 14 residues. CDR3 region: CASSKLAENYEQYF. CDR3 nucleotides: TGTGCCAGCAGTAAGCTAGCGGAGAACTACGAGCAGTACTTC.

The V and J genes are TRBV4-3 and TRBJ2-4; perhaps TRBD2 as D (7 bases). The J call is in doubt because the DNA end fits TRBJ2-7 better. The germline V gene has CDR1 LGHNA and CDR2 YSLEER. This CDR3 comprises 14 residues. The CDR3 protein is CASSGGASASEQYF. As DNA, the CDR3 is TGCGCCAGCTCTGGGGGGGCGAGTGCTTCCGAGCAGTACTTC.

The chain employs TRBV4-2 and TRBJ2-7; D is undetermined. This CDR3 is 14 amino acids long. Trimming removed 0 bases at V and 3 bases at J, with 9 bases between. Germline-derived CDR1 and CDR2 are LGHNA and YNFKEQ. The CDR3 DNA sequence: TGTGCCAGCAGCCAAGAGTTTCTCTACTACGAGCAGTACTTC. This sequence encodes CASSQEFLYYEQYF.

The rearrangement uses TRBV11-3 and TRBJ2-1; D is possibly TRBD1 (6 bases). Germline CDR1 reads SGHNT; CDR2 reads YENEEA. The CDR3 loop spans 13 amino acids. V lost 5 bases and J 6 bases, leaving 11 bases between the germline ends. The chain's CDR3 is CASSPDSCNEQFF. The CDR3 DNA follows: TGTGCCAGCAGCCCGGACAGCTGCAATGAGCAGTTCTTC.

This rearrangement joins TRBV7-2 to TRBJ2-5; D may be TRBD2 (6 bases). Germline lookup yields CDR1 SGHTA and CDR2 FQGNSA. CDR3 length equals 15 residues. V was pared by 0 bases and J by 11 bases, with 19 bases between. CDR3 in amino acids: CASSLAVGTEGKQYF. For the CDR3, the DNA is TGTGCCAGCAGCTTAGCCGTGGGGACTGAGGGTAAGCAGTACTTC.

This clonotype was seen more than once but under ten times. The chain couples TRBV29-1 to TRBJ2-2; unclear D gene. CDR1 and CDR2 (germline): SQVTM, ANQGSEA. The CDR3 length is 14 residues. Between the trimmed V and J ends, which lost 4 bases and 2 bases, there was a span of 11 bases. The CDR3 is CSVAPQVNTGELFF. CDR3 coding DNA: TGCAGCGTTGCCCCGCAGGTCAACACCGGGGAGCTGTTTTTT.

This clonotype was found a few times. The chain couples TRBV2 to TRBJ2-7; TRBD2 is a possible D gene (6 bases). The V end was cut by 7 bases, the J end by 0 bases, with 13 bases between. CDR3 length equals 14 residues. Per germline, CDR1 SNHLY and CDR2 FYNNEI. CDR3 loop: CASTGGAYSYEQYF. The CDR3 DNA is TGTGCCAGCACGGGCGGGGCTTACTCCTACGAGCAGTACTTC.

V is TRBV7-2 and J is TRBJ2-1; 7 bases agree with TRBD2. There are 14 residues in the CDR3. J lost 10 bases, V lost 1 base, and 7 bases had no gene match. Germline loops: CDR1 SGHTA, CDR2 FQGNSA. The CDR3 here is CASSLGMGEGEQFF. DNA of the CDR3: TGTGCCAGCAGCTTAGGGATGGGGGAGGGGGAGCAGTTCTTC. Supplemented by reference TRBV7-2 and TRBJ2-1, the full variable domain reads GAGVSQSPSNKVTEKGKDVELRCDPISGHTALYWYRQSLGQGLEFLIYFQGNSAPDKSGLPSDRFSAERTGGSVSTLTIQRTQQEDSAVYLCASSLGMGEGEQFFGPGTRLTVL.

The chain employs TRBV6-2 or TRBV6-3 and TRBJ1-5; D is ambiguous. This CDR3 contains 13 residues. V was pared by 4 bases and J by 11 bases, with 15 bases between. CDR1 and CDR2 from the germline V gene are MNHEY and SVGEGT. The DNA of the CDR3 is TGTGCCAGCAGTTCCCAGATCGACGCGGCCCAGCATTTT. Translating gives CASSSQIDAAQHF.

There are a few counts of this clonotype. CDR3 residues: CASSWPGGPQHF. CDR3 sequence (DNA): TGTGCCAGCAGTTGGCCCGGGGGGCCCCAGCATTTT. The chain links TRBV6-2 or TRBV6-3 to TRBJ1-5, with a tentative D call TRBD1 (5 bases). Germline lookup yields CDR1 MNHEY and CDR2 SVGEGT. Trimming removed 4 bases from V and 9 bases from J, with 10 bases in between. This CDR3 comprises 12 residues.

As regards this clonotype: The junction shows a germline mismatch at one end, possibly a read error. The chain recombines TRBV4-2 with TRBJ2-1, with 11 positions matching TRBD2. This CDR3 spans 19 amino acids. CDR1 and CDR2 (germline): LGHNA, YNFKEQ. The chain's CDR3 is CACSRVSPGLAEAPNEQFF. The CDR3 DNA follows: TGTGCCTGCAGCCGCGTGAGTCCGGGACTAGCGGAAGCTCCCAATGAGCAGTTCTTC.

The gene calls are TRBV6-2 or TRBV6-3 and TRBJ2-3; D not resolved. The CDR3 contains 15 residues. CDR1 is MNHEY and CDR2 is SVGEGT in the germline V gene. The V and J ends lost 0 bases and 2 bases respectively, with 9 bases between them. CDR3 nucleotides: TGTGCCAGCAGTTACTCCGACCGGCCCACAGATACGCAGTATTTT. Protein product: CASSYSDRPTDTQYF.

In the case of this clonotype: One end of the junction fails to match germline, which may point to a read error. The chain is built from TRBV6-5 and TRBJ2-1, with a tentative D call TRBD2 (6 bases). The germline V gene encodes CDR1 MNHEY and CDR2 SVGAGI. There are 16 residues in the CDR3. The CDR3 protein is CAGSYFGLASYNEQFF. CDR3 coding DNA: TGTGCCGGCAGTTACTTTGGGCTAGCGAGCTACAATGAGCAGTTCTTC.

The V gene is TRBV20-1, the J gene TRBJ1-4; 9 positions match TRBD1. This CDR3 region has 13 residues. The germline CDR1 and CDR2 sequences are DFQATT and SNEGSKA (reference sequence). Unmatched junction bases numbered 11, after V lost 5 bases and J lost 13 bases. The CDR3 DNA is TGCAGTGCTCCCGGGACAGGGTCTGATGGACTGTTTTTT. It specifies CSAPGTGSDGLFF.

The rearrangement joins TRBV29-1 to TRBJ1-2, with D unresolved. Trimming stripped 4 bases from V and 6 bases from J, with 9 bases between. Germline lookup yields CDR1 SQVTM and CDR2 ANQGSEA. The CDR3 consists of 11 residues. The CDR3 loop reads CSVVDGDGYTF. The CDR3 nucleotides are TGCAGCGTTGTAGACGGAGATGGCTACACCTTC.

This clonotype has just one count. V usage is TRBV20-1 and J usage is TRBJ2-1; D might be TRBD1 or TRBD2, each matching 5 bases. Trimming shortened V by 3 bases and J by 0 bases, and 15 bases separated the two germline ends. Germline CDR1 reads DFQATT; CDR2 reads SNEGSKA (reference sequence). The CDR3 loop spans 16 amino acids. CDR3 nucleotides: TGCAGTGCTAGTAGAAGGGGACCCACCTCCTACAATGAGCAGTTCTTC. Protein: CSASRRGPTSYNEQFF.

DNA for the CDR3: TGTGCCACCAGTGATGGGGGACACGACTATGGCTACACCTTC. Its translation: CATSDGGHDYGYTF. The chain is built from TRBV24-1 and TRBJ1-2, with D tentatively TRBD1 (6 bases). The CDR3 is made up of 14 amino acids. Trimming shortened V by 3 bases and J by 3 bases, and 10 bases separated the two germline ends. The V gene's germline CDR1 is KGHDR and CDR2 SFDVKD.

This clonotype was observed a few times. V gene TRBV12-3 or TRBV12-4 combines with J gene TRBJ2-1; 11 bases are shared with TRBD2. This CDR3 comprises 15 residues. The J segment lost 6 bases and the V segment lost 9 bases, leaving 10 bases of the junction unmatched. CDR3 coding DNA: TGTGCCAGTCACCCCCTAGCGGGGGGACGCAATGAGCAGTTCTTC. This translates into CASHPLAGGRNEQFF.

The genes are TRBV12-3 or TRBV12-4 and TRBJ2-7; D is perhaps TRBD2 (5 bases). Trimming left V 6 bases short and J 7 bases short, with 19 bases between. This CDR3 spans 14 amino acids. The CDR3 is CASRPSGLFREQYF. The CDR3 DNA is TGTGCCAGCAGACCAAGCGGTCTGTTTAGGGAGCAGTACTTC.

This CDR3 is CSVGLALSYEQYF. As DNA, the CDR3 is TGCAGCGTTGGACTAGCGCTCTCCTACGAGCAGTACTTC. V gene TRBV29-1 combines with J gene TRBJ2-7; TRBD2 matches at 8 bases. Germline loops: CDR1 SQVTM, CDR2 ANQGSEA. V lost 4 bases to trimming and J lost 0 bases; unmatched junction nucleotides: 2. This CDR3 is 13 amino acids long.

CDR3 protein: CASSLATTGEQYF. CDR3 in DNA: TGTGCCAGCAGCTTAGCGACTACTGGCGAGCAGTACTTC. This chain links TRBV7-3 with TRBJ2-7; tentatively, D is TRBD2 (5 bases). Trimming took off 2 bases at V and 6 bases at J, with 11 bases between the two ends. CDR3 length: 13 amino acids. Germline V gene data show CDR1 as SGHTA and CDR2 as FQGTGA.

The chain joins TRBV7-2 to TRBJ2-7; a weak D match, TRBD1 (5 bases). V gave up 7 bases and J gave up 0 bases, with 10 bases separating them. The CDR3 is made up of 13 amino acids. Germline V gene data show CDR1 as SGHTA and CDR2 as FQGNSA. The CDR3 loop reads CASTQGSSYEQYF. The CDR3 nucleotides are TGTGCCAGCACCCAGGGTTCCTCCTACGAGCAGTACTTC.

J is TRBJ2-1 and V is TRBV13, with no clear D. V lost 1 base and J lost 3, with 10 bases in between. Per germline, CDR1 PRHDT and CDR2 FYEKMQ (reference sequence). This CDR3 is built from 15 residues. The CDR3: CASSLDSVIYNEQFF. In DNA, the CDR3 is TGTGCCAGCAGCTTAGACAGCGTCATCTACAATGAGCAGTTCTTC.

The V and J genes are TRBV13 and TRBJ2-4, with 7 bases lining up with TRBD2. J was trimmed by 13 bases and V by 0 bases; bases with no gene match: 12. Germline values: CDR1 PRHDT, CDR2 FYEKMQ (reference sequence). The CDR3 loop spans 15 amino acids. The CDR3 DNA reads as TGTGCCAGCAGCTTAGGAGCGGGGATTGCCTCGGAGCAGTACTTC. Translation gives CASSLGAGIASEQYF. Full variable domain (remainder filled in from reference TRBV13 and TRBJ2-4): AAGVIQSPRHLIKEKRETATLKCYPIPRHDTVYWYQQGPGQDPQFLISFYEKMQSDKGSIPDRFSAQQFSDYHSELNMSSLELGDSALYFCASSLGAGIASEQYFGAGTRLSVL.

This clonotype has just a few counts. The chain combines TRBV7-9 with TRBJ2-3, with D perhaps matching TRBD1 or TRBD2 (5 bases each). Trimming pared 5 bases from V and 4 bases from J, leaving 13 bases between. Germline CDR1 SEHNR, CDR2 FQNEAQ (reference sequence). CDR3 length: 14 residues. The CDR3 nucleotides are TGTGCCAGCAGCCCCGAGGGGTTGGCAGATACGCAGTATTTT. Its protein is CASSPEGLADTQYF.